This T cell receptor beta chain was recovered during a study of CD8 T cells in ankylosing spondylitis. Regarding the study as a whole: A TCR beta motif of fewer than ten highly homologous variants appeared characteristic of ankylosing spondylitis blood. It was reported that disease-linked clones were significantly enriched in matched ankylosing spondylitis synovial fluid. Disease-linked clones bore a CD8+ phenotype and were relatively rare in peripheral blood. Earlier authors reported some of these motif variants in reactive arthritis synovial fluid and blood.

Germline V gene sequence: CDR1 MNHEY, CDR2 SVGAGI. This CDR3 has 11 residues. V was shortened by 5 bases and J by 5 bases, with 4 bases between the two germline ends. Via MiXCR, TCRdb re-called the 5' RACE reads, giving one row per CDR3 protein. In the table there are 450,000 to 550,000 distinct CDR3 sequences, roughly 5.3% of which are singletons. This clonotype was picked up a small number of times. What it binds is not known. The chain couples TRBV6-5 to TRBJ1-5, with no clear D. This TCR was sampled from a male donor with ankylosing spondylitis. Sequenced: blood, either unsorted or a sorted T cell fraction (not recorded which). The CDR3 DNA sequence: TGTGCCAGCAGTAGACATCAGCCCCAGCATTTT. The encoded protein is CASSRHQPQHF.